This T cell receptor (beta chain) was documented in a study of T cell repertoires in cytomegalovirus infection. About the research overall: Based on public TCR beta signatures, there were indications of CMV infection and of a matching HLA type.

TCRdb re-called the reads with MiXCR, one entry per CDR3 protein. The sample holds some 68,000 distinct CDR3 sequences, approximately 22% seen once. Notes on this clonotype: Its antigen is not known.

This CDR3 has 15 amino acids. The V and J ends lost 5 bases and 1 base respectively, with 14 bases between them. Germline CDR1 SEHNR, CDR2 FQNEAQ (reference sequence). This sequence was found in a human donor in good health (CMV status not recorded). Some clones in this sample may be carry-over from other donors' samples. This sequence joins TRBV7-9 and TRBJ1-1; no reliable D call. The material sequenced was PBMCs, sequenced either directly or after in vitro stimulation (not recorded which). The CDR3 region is CASSPPFGRNTEAFF. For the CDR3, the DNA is TGTGCCAGCAGCCCACCCTTCGGGAGGAACACTGAAGCTTTCTTT.